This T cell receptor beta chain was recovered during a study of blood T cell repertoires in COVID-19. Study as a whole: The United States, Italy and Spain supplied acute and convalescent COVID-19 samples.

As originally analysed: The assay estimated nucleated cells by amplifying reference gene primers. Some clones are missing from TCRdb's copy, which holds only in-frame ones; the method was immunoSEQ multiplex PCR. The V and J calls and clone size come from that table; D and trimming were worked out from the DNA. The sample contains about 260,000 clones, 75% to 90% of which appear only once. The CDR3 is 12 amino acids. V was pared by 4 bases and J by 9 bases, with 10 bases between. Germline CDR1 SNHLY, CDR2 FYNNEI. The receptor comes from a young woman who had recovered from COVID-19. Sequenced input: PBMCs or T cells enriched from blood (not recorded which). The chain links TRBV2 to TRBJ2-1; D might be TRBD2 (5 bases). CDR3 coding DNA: TGTGCCAGCAGTGTGGCTAGCCCTGAGCAGTTCTTC. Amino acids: CASSVASPEQFF. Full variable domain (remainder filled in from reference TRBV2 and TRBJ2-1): EPEVTQTPSHQVTQMGQEVILRCVPISNHLYFYWYRQILGQKVEFLVSFYNNEISEKSEIFDDQFSVERPDGSNFTLKIRSTKLEDSAMYFCASSVASPEQFFGPGTRLTVL.